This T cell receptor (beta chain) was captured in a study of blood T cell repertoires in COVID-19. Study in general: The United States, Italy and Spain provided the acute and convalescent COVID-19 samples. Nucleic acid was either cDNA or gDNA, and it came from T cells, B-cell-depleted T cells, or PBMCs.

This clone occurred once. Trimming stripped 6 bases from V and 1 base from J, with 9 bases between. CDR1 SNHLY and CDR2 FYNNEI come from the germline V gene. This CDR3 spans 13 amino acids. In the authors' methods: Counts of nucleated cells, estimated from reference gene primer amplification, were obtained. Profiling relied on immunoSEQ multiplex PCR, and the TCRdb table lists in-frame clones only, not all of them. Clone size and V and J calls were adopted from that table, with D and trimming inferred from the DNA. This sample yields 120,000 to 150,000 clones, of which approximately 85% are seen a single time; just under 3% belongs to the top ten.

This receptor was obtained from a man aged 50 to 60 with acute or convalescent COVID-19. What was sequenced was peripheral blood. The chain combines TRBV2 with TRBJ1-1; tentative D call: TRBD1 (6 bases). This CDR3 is CASRGQQNTEAFF. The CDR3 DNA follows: TGTGCCAGCAGAGGACAGCAGAACACTGAAGCTTTCTTT.